The sequence of this T cell receptor beta chain was determined in a study of blood T cell repertoires in COVID-19. Across the whole study: Sources were T cells, B-cell-depleted T cells, or PBMCs; the material itself was cDNA or gDNA.

Looked up from germline, CDR1 is SGHVS and CDR2 is FQNEAQ. Trimming removed 5 bases at V and 4 bases at J, with 21 bases between. The CDR3 is made up of 16 amino acids. Method: immunoSEQ multiplex PCR; TCRdb's copy keeps in-frame clones and lacks some. The sample gives around 58,000 clones, 88% of which show up once; roughly 43% is in the top ten. The sequencing sample was made of peripheral blood. V is TRBV7-8 and J is TRBJ2-7; tentative D call: TRBD2 (6 bases). The sequence came from a woman aged 55-75 years with COVID-19, enrolled during active disease. The CDR3 reads CASSGAGREYRYEQYF. CDR3 DNA: TGTGCCAGCAGCGGCGCGGGACGGGAGTACCGTTACGAGCAGTACTTC.